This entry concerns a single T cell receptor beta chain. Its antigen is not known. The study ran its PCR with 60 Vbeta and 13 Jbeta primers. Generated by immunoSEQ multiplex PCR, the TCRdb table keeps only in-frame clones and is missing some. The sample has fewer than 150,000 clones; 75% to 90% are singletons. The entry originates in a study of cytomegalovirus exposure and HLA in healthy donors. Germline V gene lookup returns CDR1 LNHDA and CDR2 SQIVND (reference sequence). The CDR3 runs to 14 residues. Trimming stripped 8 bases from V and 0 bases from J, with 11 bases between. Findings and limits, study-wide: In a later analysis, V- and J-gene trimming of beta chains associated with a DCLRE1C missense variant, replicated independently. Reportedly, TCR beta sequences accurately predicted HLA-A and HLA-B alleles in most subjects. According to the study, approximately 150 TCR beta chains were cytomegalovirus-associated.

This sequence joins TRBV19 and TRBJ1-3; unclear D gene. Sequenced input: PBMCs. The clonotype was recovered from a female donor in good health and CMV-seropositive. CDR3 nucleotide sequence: TGTGCCAGTTGGACGGGGAGCTCTGGAAACACCATATATTTT. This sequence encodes CASWTGSSGNTIYF.